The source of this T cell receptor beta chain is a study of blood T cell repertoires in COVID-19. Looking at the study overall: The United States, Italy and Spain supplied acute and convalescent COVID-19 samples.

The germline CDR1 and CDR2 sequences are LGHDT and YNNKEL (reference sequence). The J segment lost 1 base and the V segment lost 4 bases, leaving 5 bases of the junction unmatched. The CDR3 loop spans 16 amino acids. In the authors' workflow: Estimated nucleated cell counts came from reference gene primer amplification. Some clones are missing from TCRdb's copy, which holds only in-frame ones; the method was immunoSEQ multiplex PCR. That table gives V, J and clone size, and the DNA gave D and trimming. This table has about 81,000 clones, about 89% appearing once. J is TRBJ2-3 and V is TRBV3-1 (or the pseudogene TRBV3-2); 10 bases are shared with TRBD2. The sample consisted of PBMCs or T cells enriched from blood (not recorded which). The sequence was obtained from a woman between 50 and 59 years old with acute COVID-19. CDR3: CASSLIAGGGTDTQYF. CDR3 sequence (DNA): TGTGCCAGCAGCCTGATAGCGGGGGGAGGCACAGATACGCAGTATTTT.